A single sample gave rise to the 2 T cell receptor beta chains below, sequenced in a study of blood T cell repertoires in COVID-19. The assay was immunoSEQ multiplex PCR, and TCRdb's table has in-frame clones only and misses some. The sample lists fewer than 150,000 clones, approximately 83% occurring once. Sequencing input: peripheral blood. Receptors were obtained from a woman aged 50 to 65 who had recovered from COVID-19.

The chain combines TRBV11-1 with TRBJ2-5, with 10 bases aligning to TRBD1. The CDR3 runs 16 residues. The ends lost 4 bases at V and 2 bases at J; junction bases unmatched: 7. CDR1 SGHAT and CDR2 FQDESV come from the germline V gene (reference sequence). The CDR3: CASSSLGQGKQETQYF. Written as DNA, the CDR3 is TGTGCCAGCAGCTCCCTGGGACAGGGGAAACAAGAGACCCAGTACTTC.

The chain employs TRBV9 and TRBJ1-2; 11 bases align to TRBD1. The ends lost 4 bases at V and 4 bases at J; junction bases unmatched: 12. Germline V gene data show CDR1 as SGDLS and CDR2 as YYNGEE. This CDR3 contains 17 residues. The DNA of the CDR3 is TGTGCCAGCAGCACCTATCCGGACAGGGGGCTTAGCTATGGCTACACCTTC. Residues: CASSTYPDRGLSYGYTF.